This T cell receptor beta chain was sequenced during a study of shared clonotypes between healthy human individuals. Terminally differentiated effector memory CD45RA+ cells were excluded by CCR7 positive selection of CD45RO-negative cells. Sequenced by immunoSEQ multiplex PCR; TCRdb stores in-frame clones only, minus some. The data show 650,000 to 800,000 clones, 92% seen once. This TCR came from a man aged 25 to 40 in good health. Sequenced material: naive CD8+ T cells sorted from blood.

CDR3 nucleotides: TGCAGCGTTGGTCAGGGAGGGATGAACACTGAAGCTTTCTTT. The encoded protein is CSVGQGGMNTEAFF. This chain uses TRBV29-1 with TRBJ1-1, with a possible D match to TRBD1 (5 bases). V dropped 4 bases and J dropped 0 bases, with 12 bases sitting between them. The CDR3 runs to 14 residues. CDR1 and CDR2 from the germline V gene are SQVTM and ANQGSEA.